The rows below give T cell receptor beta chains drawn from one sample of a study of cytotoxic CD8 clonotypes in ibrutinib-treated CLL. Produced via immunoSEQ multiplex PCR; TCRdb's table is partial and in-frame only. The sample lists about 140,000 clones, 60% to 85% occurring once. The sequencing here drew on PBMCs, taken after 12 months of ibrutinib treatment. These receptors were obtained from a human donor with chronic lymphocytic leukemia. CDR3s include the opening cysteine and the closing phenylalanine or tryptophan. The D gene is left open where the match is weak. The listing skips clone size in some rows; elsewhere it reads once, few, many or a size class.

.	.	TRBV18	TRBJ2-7	CASSPLGERYYEQYF
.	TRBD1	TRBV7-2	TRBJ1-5	CASSRQQGNQPQHF
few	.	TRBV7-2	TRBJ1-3	CASSPGGGSGNTIYF
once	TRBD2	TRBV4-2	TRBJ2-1	CASSQRVGEGRHNEQFF
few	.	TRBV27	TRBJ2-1	CASRGGGGHEQFF
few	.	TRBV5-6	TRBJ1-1	CASSLVDSMNTEAFF
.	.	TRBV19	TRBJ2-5	CASSVPGGTTQETQYF
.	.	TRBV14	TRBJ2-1	CASSQGLVGYEQFF
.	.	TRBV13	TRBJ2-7	CASSQTETYEQYF
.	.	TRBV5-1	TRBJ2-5	CASSPPALQETQYF
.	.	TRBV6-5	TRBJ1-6	CASSYLSGANNSPLHF